The T cell receptor beta chain under discussion was sequenced for a study of blood T cell repertoires in COVID-19. In the original workflow: The authors estimated nucleated cell counts from reference gene primer amplification. This table comes from immunoSEQ multiplex PCR, and its TCRdb copy is limited to in-frame clones, with some not included. V and J calls and clone size come straight from that table; D and trimming were deduced from the DNA. The repertoire holds roughly 380,000 clones, with about 89% as singletons. V lost 4 bases to trimming and J lost 7 bases; unmatched junction nucleotides: 11. The CDR3 extends over 15 amino acids. Germline-derived CDR1 and CDR2 are GTSNPN and SVGIG (reference sequence).

The receptor was derived from a man in his thirties or forties who had recovered from COVID-19. This chain connects TRBV30 to TRBJ2-1; TRBD2 matches at 9 bases. The sequenced sample consisted of PBMCs or T cells enriched from blood (not recorded which). The chain's CDR3 is CAWNLQAGGRNEQFF. As DNA, the CDR3 is TGTGCCTGGAATCTACAAGCGGGGGGACGTAATGAGCAGTTCTTC.